This passage covers 23 T cell receptor beta chains from one sample sequenced in a study of blood T cells in healthy people across ages. For the second PCR, which ran for about 7 to 11 cycles, a sample-barcoded 5' primer and a J-beta primer mix were used. MiXCR, run by TCRdb on the 5' RACE reads, gives a single entry per CDR3 protein. The sample holds under 1,100,000 distinct CDR3 sequences; less than 25% are singletons and the top ten take around 0.75%. This sample also belongs to another study, concerning T cells of mothers and their children.

What was sequenced was blood. The receptors come from a girl aged 2 to 10 in good health.

The chain has TRBV2 and TRBJ1-2; 8 bases are a match to TRBD1. Trimming cost V 7 bases and J 4 bases; bases outside gene matches: 8. Germline V CDR1 and CDR2: SNHLY, FYNNEI. The CDR3 consists of 14 residues. The CDR3 loop is CASTGQGRVYGYTF. In DNA form, the CDR3 reads TGTGCCAGCACCGGACAGGGTAGAGTCTATGGCTACACCTTC.

The chain couples TRBV28 to TRBJ2-1; TRBD1 might be the D (6 bases). V was pared by 6 bases and J by 4 bases, with 16 bases between. The CDR3 contains 15 residues. Per the germline V gene, CDR1 is MDHEN and CDR2 is SYDVKM. The chain's CDR3 is CASSKRLGGYNEQFF. For the CDR3, the DNA is TGTGCCAGCAGCAAGCGGCTAGGGGGTTACAATGAGCAGTTCTTC.

This sequence joins TRBV5-1 and TRBJ1-4; D unresolved. V lost 4 bases to trimming and J lost 4 bases, with 14 bases between them. Germline V gene sequence: CDR1 SGHRS, CDR2 YFSETQ. The CDR3 has 15 amino acids. CDR3 sequence (DNA): TGCGCCAGCAGCCCCCCGGGGAGGAGTAATGAAAAACTGTTTTTT. Amino acids: CASSPPGRSNEKLFF.

This chain joins TRBV11-2 and TRBJ2-5; weak D call: TRBD1 (6 bases). Looked up from germline, CDR1 is SGHAT and CDR2 is FQNNGV. The CDR3 covers 16 residues. Trimming took off 0 bases at V and 5 bases at J, with 16 bases between the two ends. CDR3 bases: TGTGCCAGCAGCTTAGAGGGGACACGCTCGTCCGAGACCCAGTACTTC. Translated: CASSLEGTRSSETQYF.

The V gene is TRBV11-2, the J gene TRBJ2-3; D is perhaps TRBD2 (6 bases). The CDR3 has 14 residues. Trimming removed 1 base from V and 8 bases from J, with 13 bases in between. Germline V CDR1 and CDR2: SGHAT, FQNNGV. CDR3 nucleotides: TGTGCCAGCAGCTTAGCGGGGACTCGAGTTACGCAGTATTTT. Residues: CASSLAGTRVTQYF. Variable domain in full (rest from reference TRBV11-2 and TRBJ2-3): EAGVAQSPRYKIIEKRQSVAFWCNPISGHATLYWYQQILGQGPKLLIQFQNNGVVDDSQLPKDRFSAERLKGVDSTLKIQPAKLEDSAVYLCASSLAGTRVTQYFGPGTRLTVL.

To note about this clonotype: A junction end diverges from the germline sequence, so it may reflect a read error. V and J are TRBV20-1 and TRBJ2-3; D not resolved. Germline V gene lookup returns CDR1 DFQATT and CDR2 SNEGSKA (reference sequence). This CDR3 spans 17 amino acids. CDR3 protein: CSATTKRPQDNTDTQSF. CDR3 coding DNA: TGCAGTGCTACCACCAAGCGTCCCCAAGACAACACAGATACGCAGTCTTTT.

The chain has TRBV20-1 and TRBJ2-6, with 9 bases fitting TRBD1. With V trimmed by 1 base and J by 0 bases, 7 bases remained unmatched. Germline V gene lookup returns CDR1 DFQATT and CDR2 SNEGSKA (reference sequence). There are 18 residues in the CDR3. The CDR3 DNA reads TGCAGTGCTAGAGCATATGGACAGGGGAACTCTGGGGCCAACGTCCTGACTTTC. It specifies CSARAYGQGNSGANVLTF.

The chain is built from TRBV12-3 or TRBV12-4 and TRBJ1-3; 9 nucleotides line up with TRBD1. V gave up 8 bases and J gave up 2 bases; unmatched junction bases: 4. The CDR3 runs to 14 residues. The CDR3 DNA reads TGTGCCAGCCGGGACAGGGTCCCTGGAAACACCATATATTTT. Amino acids: CASRDRVPGNTIYF.

This clonotype was found a few times. The chain employs TRBV10-3 and TRBJ1-4; no definite D call. The CDR3 is made up of 16 amino acids. V dropped 2 bases and J dropped 1 base, with 11 bases sitting between them. The germline V gene has CDR1 ENHRY and CDR2 SYGVKD. The CDR3 DNA sequence: TGTGCCATCAGTGAGGTGGGATCGGGAACTAATGAAAAACTGTTTTTT. Its protein is CAISEVGSGTNEKLFF.

V and J are TRBV28 and TRBJ2-7; tentatively, D is TRBD1 or TRBD2 (5 bases each). Germline CDR1 and CDR2: MDHEN and SYDVKM. The CDR3 spans 14 residues. Between the trimmed V and J ends, which lost 5 bases and 0 bases, there was a span of 11 bases. The CDR3: CASSHPGSSYEQYF. The CDR3 nucleotides read TGTGCCAGCAGTCACCCAGGGAGCTCCTACGAGCAGTACTTC.

This clonotype was counted a few times. The genes are TRBV20-1 and TRBJ2-1; D may be TRBD2 (5 bases). This CDR3 contains 13 residues. Germline CDR1 DFQATT, CDR2 SNEGSKA (reference sequence). CDR3 amino acids: CSLVRRADNEQFF. CDR3 nucleotides: TGCAGCCTCGTGAGGCGGGCGGACAATGAGCAGTTCTTC.

The sample holds a few counts of this clonotype. J is TRBJ2-7 and V is TRBV6-5; either TRBD1 or TRBD2 may supply D (6 bases each). The V gene lost 0 bases and the J gene lost 2 bases, with 17 bases spanning the gap. The CDR3 has 17 residues. From germline, CDR1 is MNHEY and CDR2 SVGAGI. CDR3 nucleotides: TGTGCCAGCAGTTACTCCCCCGGGGGCCCAATTGCCTACGAGCAGTACTTC. Translated, it gives CASSYSPGGPIAYEQYF.

The chain recombines TRBV6-2 or TRBV6-3 with TRBJ2-7, with D possibly called TRBD1 or TRBD2 (5 bases each). Trimming pared 6 bases from V and 5 bases from J, leaving 17 bases between. The CDR3 extends over 14 amino acids. CDR1 is MNHEY, CDR2 SVGEGT, per germline. DNA for the CDR3: TGTGCCAGCAGACTGGGACGTACGCCCAACGAGCAGTACTTC. It codes for CASRLGRTPNEQYF.

This clonotype was detected only a few times. V gene TRBV2 combines with J gene TRBJ2-7; D is ambiguous. The J call may be in error: the DNA end matches TRBJ2-1 better. From germline, CDR1 is SNHLY and CDR2 FYNNEI. CDR3 size: 14 residues. As DNA, the CDR3 is TGTGCCAGCAGGGGATGGGCAGCTTACAATGAGCAGTTCTTC. It encodes CASRGWAAYNEQFF.

This clonotype has just a few counts. The chain is built from TRBV9 and TRBJ1-5; D not certain. Between the trimmed V and J ends, which lost 0 bases and 7 bases, there was a span of 11 bases. Germline-derived CDR1 and CDR2 are SGDLS and YYNGEE. The CDR3 totals 14 residues. The CDR3 nucleotides read TGTGCCAGCAGCGTAGGGGGAATTGGGCAGCCCCAGCATTTT. It encodes CASSVGGIGQPQHF.

The J gene is TRBJ2-7, the V gene TRBV21-1. TRBV21-1 is reported as a pseudogene. CDR3 length: 15 residues. DNA of the CDR3: TGTGCCAGCAAGATTAGTTCGGGGAGGGCCTACGAGCAGTACTTC. Its translation: CASKISSGRAYEQYF.

This chain joins TRBV20-1 and TRBJ2-7, with TRBD1 matching over 9 bases. Germline lookup yields CDR1 DFQATT and CDR2 SNEGSKA (reference sequence). V lost 3 bases to trimming and J lost 3 bases; unmatched junction nucleotides: 6. The CDR3 sequence is 14 residues long. The CDR3 DNA sequence: TGCAGTGCTAGGCGGACGGGACAGGGCTACGAGCAGTACTTC. Residues: CSARRTGQGYEQYF.

Concerning this clonotype itself: At one of its ends the junction is not consistent with the germline gene, which may arise from a read error. V is TRBV5-1 and J is TRBJ1-4, with D tentatively TRBD1 (5 bases). CDR1 SGHRS and CDR2 YFSETQ come from the germline V gene. CDR3 length equals 16 residues. CDR3 protein: CASSLPAVGTNGKLFF. DNA for the CDR3: TGCGCCAGCAGCCTCCCAGCGGTTGGGACTAATGGAAAACTGTTTTTT.

The V and J genes are TRBV12-3 or TRBV12-4 and TRBJ2-3; 7 bases are shared with TRBD1. This CDR3 region has 13 residues. Trimming at V came to 6 bases and at J to 6 bases, leaving 6 bases not matched to a gene. The DNA of the CDR3 is TGTGCCAGCAGGGGACAGAAAGGGGATACGCAGTATTTT. It codes for CASRGQKGDTQYF.

The table lists this clonotype with a count of one. The chain has TRBV6-1 and TRBJ2-5; D is unclear. The CDR3 has 16 amino acids. Deletions cut 5 bases from V and 3 bases from J, with 19 bases between. CDR1 and CDR2 (germline): MNHNS, SASEGT. As DNA, the CDR3 is TGTGCCAGCAGTCCTGCAAGGTACCGATCGAAAGAGACCCAGTACTTC. Protein: CASSPARYRSKETQYF.

This chain uses TRBV2 with TRBJ1-5; D is ambiguous. V dropped 9 bases and J dropped 4 bases, with 16 bases sitting between them. Germline lookup yields CDR1 SNHLY and CDR2 FYNNEI. The CDR3 runs to 14 residues. CDR3 loop: CASERTDSNQPQHF. DNA of the CDR3: TGTGCCAGTGAACGGACGGATAGTAATCAGCCCCAGCATTTT.

There are a few counts of this clonotype. V gene TRBV20-1 combines with J gene TRBJ1-1; the match to TRBD1 covers 7 bases. The CDR3 totals 14 residues. Germline values: CDR1 DFQATT, CDR2 SNEGSKA (reference sequence). V gave up 3 bases and J gave up 2 bases; unmatched junction bases: 6. This CDR3 reads CSARGGQSNTEAFF. CDR3 DNA: TGCAGTGCTAGGGGGGGACAGTCCAACACTGAAGCTTTCTTT.

In its sample, this clonotype was seen a few times. V usage is TRBV7-2 and J usage is TRBJ2-5, with 8 bases identical to TRBD2. Germline loops: CDR1 SGHTA, CDR2 FQGNSA. The CDR3 consists of 14 residues. The junction had 6 bases not matched to a gene; V was cut back by 7 bases and J by 2 bases. The CDR3 protein is CASIREGWQETQYF. The CDR3 bases are TGTGCCAGCATCCGGGAGGGGTGGCAAGAGACCCAGTACTTC.